These T cell receptor beta chains were read from a single sample in a study of identical twins. TCRdb re-analysed the 5' RACE reads in MiXCR, keeping a single row per CDR3 protein. The sample includes 750,000 to 950,000 distinct CDR3 sequences, about 12% seen only once; the top ten take around 1.5%. These data also featured in a second study, about yellow fever vaccine responses in identical twins.

The sample comprised PBMCs. These receptors were taken from a woman between 18 and 29 years old in good health. The CDR3 runs from the conserved cysteine through the conserved F or W.

>TRBV20-1|TRBJ2-2
CSAMDYTNTGELFF
>TRBV5-5|TRBJ2-7
CASSLLAGAPYEQYF
>TRBV5-1|TRBJ2-5
CASSLAGSSETQYF
>TRBV12-3/TRBV12-4|TRBJ2-3
CASIDDPYPHTQYF
>TRBV20-1|TRBJ2-1
CSARDAGGQVAGEQFF
>TRBV6-5|TRBJ2-1
CASSYGYPPLNNEQFF
>TRBV27|TRBJ2-7
CASSTSSPTPYEQYF
>TRBV28|TRBJ2-7
CASSLLSGTEHYELYF
>TRBV12-3/TRBV12-4|TRBJ2-7
CASSLGDTLYEQYF
>TRBV20-1|TRBJ2-7
CSAQLPPGGSYEQYF
>TRBV6-1|TRBJ1-2
CASRGTRWGGYTF
>TRBV11-3|TRBJ2-3
CASSLARTGDTQYF
>TRBV6-1|TRBJ2-1
CASRVAGGMNAQFF
>TRBV11-2|TRBJ2-7
CASSFGTAKSDEQYF
>TRBV20-1|TRBJ2-7
CSARGLGGNEQYF
>TRBV12-3/TRBV12-4|TRBJ1-6
CASSMGGANNSPLHF
>TRBV24-1|TRBJ2-2
CATSGPGGTGELFF
>TRBV5-1|TRBJ2-5
CASKESNQETQYF
>TRBV6-2/TRBV6-3|TRBJ2-2
CASSYADRARNTGELFF
>TRBV4-2|TRBJ1-1
CASTPGHMNTEAFF
>TRBV28|TRBJ2-7
CASRRTHEQYF
>TRBV28|TRBJ2-5
CASSLRFETSGVLQETQYF
>TRBV5-1|TRBJ1-4
CASSLTQAEKLFF
>TRBV6-2/TRBV6-3|TRBJ2-5
CASSHVYYIRDRGWDDYQETQYF
>TRBV3-1|TRBJ2-7
CASSPRQGISYEQYF
>TRBV7-6|TRBJ2-2
CASSPMGTGAIPGELFF
>TRBV6-2/TRBV6-3|TRBJ1-1
CASNGQGAETFF